These 23 T cell receptor beta chains were sequenced from one sample in a study of cytomegalovirus exposure and HLA in healthy donors. It was with 60 Vbeta and 13 Jbeta primers that the PCR ran. Here immunoSEQ multiplex PCR was the method, and the copy in TCRdb shows in-frame clones only, minus some. In the table there are around 130,000 clones, 60% to 75% of which are singletons. Sequencing was carried out using PBMCs. These receptors originate from a woman in her thirties or forties in good health and CMV-seropositive.

The chain joins TRBV7-2 to TRBJ2-7, with 7 nucleotides matching TRBD1. V lost 4 bases and J lost 5; bases outside the gene matches: 11. CDR1 is SGHTA and CDR2 is FQGNSA in the germline V gene. The CDR3 runs to 15 residues. The CDR3 reads CASSSIQVQGNEQYF. CDR3 nucleotide sequence: TGTGCCAGCAGCTCTATACAAGTACAGGGGAACGAGCAGTACTTC.

The J gene is TRBJ1-2, the V gene TRBV28; D might be TRBD1 (6 bases). The CDR3 is 15 residues long. The V and J ends lost 2 bases and 8 bases respectively, with 18 bases between them. Germline V CDR1 and CDR2: MDHEN, SYDVKM. The CDR3 loop is CASSLGFSAGAGYTF. CDR3 coding DNA: TGTGCCAGCAGTTTAGGGTTTTCGGCAGGGGCCGGCTACACCTTC.

The chain has TRBV28 and TRBJ1-5; perhaps TRBD1 as D (5 bases). The CDR3 has 16 amino acids. Trimming shortened V by 6 bases and J by 4 bases, and 19 bases separated the two germline ends. The V gene's germline CDR1 is MDHEN and CDR2 SYDVKM. CDR3 protein: CASRTWEGPQNQPQHF. The CDR3, as DNA: TGTGCCAGCAGGACTTGGGAGGGACCCCAAAATCAGCCCCAGCATTTT. Full variable domain (rest looked up from reference TRBV28 and TRBJ1-5): DVKVTQSSRYLVKRTGEKVFLECVQDMDHENMFWYRQDPGLGLRLIYFSYDVKMKEKGDIPEGYSVSREKKERFSLILESASTNQTSMYLCASRTWEGPQNQPQHFGDGTRLSIL.

This clone has only a few counts. V and J are TRBV30 and TRBJ1-2; 8 positions match TRBD1. This CDR3 contains 17 residues. Trimming took 0 bases from V and 3 from J; bases not matched to a gene: 12. Germline V gives CDR1 GTSNPN, CDR2 SVGIG (reference sequence). The CDR3 spells CAWSVPSLRGPYYGYTF. Written as DNA, the CDR3 is TGTGCCTGGAGTGTACCCTCACTCAGGGGGCCTTACTATGGCTACACCTTC.

This clone has a handful of counts. The chain uses TRBV6-4 and TRBJ2-1; D possibly corresponds to TRBD2 (5 bases). CDR1 MRHNA and CDR2 SNTAGT come from the germline V gene. V dropped 3 bases and J dropped 7 bases, with 16 bases sitting between them. CDR3 length equals 15 residues. This CDR3 is CASSESETIMNEQFF. CDR3 coding DNA: TGTGCCAGCAGTGAATCCGAGACTATCATGAATGAGCAGTTCTTC.

The V and J genes are TRBV7-2 and TRBJ1-1; no reliable D call. Deletions cut 2 bases from V and 7 bases from J, with 8 bases between. CDR1 and CDR2 from the germline V gene are SGHTA and FQGNSA. CDR3 length: 12 amino acids. The CDR3: CASSLYEVEAFF. The CDR3 DNA reads as TGTGCCAGCAGCTTATACGAGGTTGAAGCTTTCTTT.

The CDR3 DNA reads as TGCAGCGCCTTCGCGAGCTCTGGGGCCAACGTCCTGACTTTC. This encodes CSAFASSGANVLTF. The chain links TRBV29-1 to TRBJ2-6; D ambiguous. CDR1 is SQVTM and CDR2 is ANQGSEA in the germline V gene. The germline V and J ends were trimmed by 7 bases and 0 bases, with 10 bases remaining between them. The CDR3 totals 14 residues. The entire variable domain, with the rest obtained from reference TRBV29-1 and TRBJ2-6, is as follows: SAVISQKPSRDICQRGTSLTIQCQVDSQVTMMFWYRQQPGQSLTLIATANQGSEATYESGFVIDKFPISRPNLTFSTLTVSNMSPEDSSIYLCSAFASSGANVLTFGAGSRLTVL.

The gene calls are TRBV7-9 and TRBJ2-3, with 10 nucleotides matching TRBD2. The CDR3 loop spans 18 amino acids. Germline CDR1 reads SEHNR; CDR2 reads FQNEAQ (reference sequence). The V and J ends lost 1 base and 0 bases, in that order; junction bases with no gene match: 7. Here the CDR3 reads CASSLDKAGGLSTDTQYF. Here the CDR3 DNA reads TGTGCCAGCAGCTTAGATAAAGCGGGGGGGCTGAGCACAGATACGCAGTATTTT.

In DNA form, the CDR3 reads TGTGCCAGCAGCCGACAGGGCTCACCCCTCCACTTT. This translates into CASSRQGSPLHF. The V and J genes are TRBV11-2 and TRBJ1-6, with 7 positions matching TRBD1. Germline V gene lookup returns CDR1 SGHAT and CDR2 FQNNGV. The junction had 2 bases not matched to a gene; V was cut back by 5 bases and J by 10 bases. CDR3 length equals 12 residues.

This rearrangement joins TRBV5-8 to TRBJ2-7, with D maybe TRBD1 (5 bases). The CDR3 extends over 14 amino acids. CDR1 and CDR2 (germline): SGHTS, YDEGEE. V was cut by 5 bases and J by 2 bases, with 14 bases left in between. This chain's CDR3 is CASRGRRGAYEQYF. The CDR3 DNA reads as TGTGCCAGCAGGGGTAGAAGGGGTGCCTACGAGCAGTACTTC.

This chain uses TRBV4-3 with TRBJ1-3; D not certain. Germline loops: CDR1 LGHNA, CDR2 YSLEER. Trimming stripped 0 bases from V and 0 bases from J, with 15 bases between. This CDR3 comprises 18 residues. In nucleotides, the CDR3 is TGCGCCAGCAGCCAAGATAGGGCGGGTCTCAGCTCTGGAAACACCATATATTTT. It is translated as CASSQDRAGLSSGNTIYF.

This chain joins TRBV11-2 and TRBJ1-5; D possibly corresponds to TRBD1 (6 bases). This CDR3 has 15 amino acids. Between the trimmed V and J ends, which lost 0 bases and 2 bases, there was a span of 8 bases. In germline, CDR1 is SGHAT, CDR2 FQNNGV. The CDR3 DNA follows: TGTGCCAGCAGCTTAGACAGGGGCGGCAATCAGCCCCAGCATTTT. Amino acids: CASSLDRGGNQPQHF.

A few counts support this clone. The chain has TRBV6-5 and TRBJ2-1; D not resolved. In germline, CDR1 is MNHEY, CDR2 SVGAGI. This CDR3 comprises 15 residues. With 0 bases removed from V and 0 bases from J, the gap between germline ends came to 6 bases. The CDR3: CASSYSAYSYNEQFF. Written as DNA, the CDR3 is TGTGCCAGCAGTTACTCGGCTTACTCCTACAATGAGCAGTTCTTC.

The J gene is TRBJ2-5, the V gene TRBV6-1; 11 bases fit TRBD1. The CDR3 has 15 amino acids. Germline-derived CDR1 and CDR2 are MNHNS and SASEGT. V was clipped by 1 base and J by 5 bases; unmatched bases: 3. CDR3 region: CASSEGTGGVETQYF. CDR3 nucleotide sequence: TGTGCCAGCAGTGAAGGGACAGGGGGCGTGGAGACCCAGTACTTC.

The chain links TRBV7-2 to TRBJ2-7; a weak D match, TRBD2 (6 bases). In germline, CDR1 is SGHTA, CDR2 FQGNSA. The CDR3 is 15 amino acids. Trimming shortened V by 3 bases and J by 4 bases, and 16 bases separated the two germline ends. The CDR3 region is CASSLPPGAGYEQYF. CDR3 nucleotides: TGTGCCAGCAGCTTGCCCCCGGGAGCTGGGTACGAGCAGTACTTC.

The chain links TRBV2 to TRBJ2-3; tentative D call: TRBD1 (5 bases). V lost 4 bases and J 3 bases, leaving 11 bases between the germline ends. CDR3 length equals 14 residues. CDR1 and CDR2 (germline): SNHLY, FYNNEI. CDR3 residues: CASSGQLGTDTQYF. The CDR3, as DNA: TGTGCCAGCAGTGGACAGTTAGGAACAGATACGCAGTATTTT.

This clone was detected once. The chain combines TRBV28 with TRBJ1-5, with 8 bases lining up with TRBD1. Germline CDR1 is MDHEN and CDR2 is SYDVKM. This CDR3 spans 14 amino acids. J gave up 4 bases and V 6 bases, and 5 bases lay outside the gene matches. The CDR3 sequence: CASSQGAANQPQHF. DNA for the CDR3: TGTGCCAGCAGCCAGGGGGCTGCAAATCAGCCCCAGCATTTT.

The chain has TRBV2 and TRBJ1-1; TRBD1 is a possible D gene (5 bases). The germline V gene has CDR1 SNHLY and CDR2 FYNNEI. There are 13 residues in the CDR3. The ends were cut back, 7 bases at V and 2 bases at J, with 11 bases in the middle. CDR3 region: CASIGQGNTEAFF. For the CDR3, the DNA is TGTGCCAGCATAGGGCAGGGAAACACTGAAGCTTTCTTT.

This clone was recorded at least ten times. The chain is built from TRBV28 and TRBJ1-2; 9 bases are shared with TRBD1. CDR3 length: 14 amino acids. Germline V gene lookup returns CDR1 MDHEN and CDR2 SYDVKM. V dropped 5 bases and J dropped 8; count of bases not matched to a gene: 9. This CDR3 reads CASSPNRGRFGYTF. CDR3 nucleotides: TGTGCCAGCAGTCCGAACAGGGGGCGGTTCGGCTACACCTTC.

V and J are TRBV30 and TRBJ2-3; D ambiguous. The V gene's germline CDR1 is GTSNPN and CDR2 SVGIG (reference sequence). The V end lost 0 bases, the J end lost 0 bases, and 7 bases lay between the germline ends. The length of the CDR3 is 14 residues. The CDR3 nucleotides read TGTGCCTGGAGTGTCTCGGTTAGCACAGATACGCAGTATTTT. It translates to CAWSVSVSTDTQYF.

The chain has TRBV9 and TRBJ2-4; the match to TRBD1 covers 10 bases. Trimming removed 7 bases from V and 8 bases from J; junction bases left unmatched: 3. Germline V gene sequence: CDR1 SGDLS, CDR2 YYNGEE. The CDR3 runs 12 residues. The CDR3 here is CASGGQGDIQYF. Here the CDR3 DNA reads TGTGCCAGCGGTGGACAGGGGGACATTCAGTACTTC.

The chain uses TRBV14 and TRBJ1-6, with D unclear. The CDR3 runs to 16 residues. The V and J ends lost 0 bases and 2 bases respectively, with 8 bases between them. Germline lookup yields CDR1 SGHDN and CDR2 FVKESK. CDR3 region: CASSQDLGPYNSPLHF. DNA for the CDR3: TGTGCCAGCAGCCAAGATCTGGGCCCCTATAATTCACCCCTCCACTTT.

This chain's CDR3 is CASRSGTREQFF. CDR3 nucleotide sequence: TGTGCCAGCAGATCCGGGACTAGAGAGCAGTTCTTC. The chain is built from TRBV28 and TRBJ2-1; 8 bases map to TRBD2. Germline CDR1 MDHEN, CDR2 SYDVKM. The CDR3 runs to 12 residues. The junction had 5 bases not matched to a gene; V was cut back by 6 bases and J by 10 bases.